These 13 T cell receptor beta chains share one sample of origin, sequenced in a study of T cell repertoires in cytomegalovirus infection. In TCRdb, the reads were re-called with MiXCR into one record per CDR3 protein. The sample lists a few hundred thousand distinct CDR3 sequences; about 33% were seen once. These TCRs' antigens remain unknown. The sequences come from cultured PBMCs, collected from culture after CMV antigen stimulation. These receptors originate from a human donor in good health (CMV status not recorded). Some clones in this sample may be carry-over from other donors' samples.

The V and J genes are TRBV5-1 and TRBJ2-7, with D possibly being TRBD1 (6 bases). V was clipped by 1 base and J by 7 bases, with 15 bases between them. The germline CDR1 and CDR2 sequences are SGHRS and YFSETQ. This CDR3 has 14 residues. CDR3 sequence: CASSLWQGNEEQYF. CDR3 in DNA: TGCGCCAGCAGCTTGTGGCAGGGGAATGAGGAGCAGTACTTC.

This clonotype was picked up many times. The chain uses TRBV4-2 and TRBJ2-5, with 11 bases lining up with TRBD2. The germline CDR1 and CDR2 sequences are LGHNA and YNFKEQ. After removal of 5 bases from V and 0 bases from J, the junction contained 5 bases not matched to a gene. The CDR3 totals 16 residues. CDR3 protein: CASSVGTSGDQETQYF. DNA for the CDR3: TGTGCCAGCAGCGTAGGGACTAGCGGAGACCAAGAGACCCAGTACTTC.

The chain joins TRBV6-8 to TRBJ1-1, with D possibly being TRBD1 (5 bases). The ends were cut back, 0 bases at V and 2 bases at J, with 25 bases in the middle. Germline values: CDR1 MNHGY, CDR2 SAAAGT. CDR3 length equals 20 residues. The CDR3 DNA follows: TGTGCCAGCAGTTACTCAATATTACAGGTGCCCATAACGCCAAACACTGAAGCTTTCTTT. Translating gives CASSYSILQVPITPNTEAFF.

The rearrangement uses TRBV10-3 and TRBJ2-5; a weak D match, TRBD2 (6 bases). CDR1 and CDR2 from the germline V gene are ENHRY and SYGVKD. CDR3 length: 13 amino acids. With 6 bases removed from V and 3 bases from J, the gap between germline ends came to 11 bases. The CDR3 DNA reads TGTGCCATCAGCCTAGCGCTTAAAGAGACCCAGTACTTC. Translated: CAISLALKETQYF.

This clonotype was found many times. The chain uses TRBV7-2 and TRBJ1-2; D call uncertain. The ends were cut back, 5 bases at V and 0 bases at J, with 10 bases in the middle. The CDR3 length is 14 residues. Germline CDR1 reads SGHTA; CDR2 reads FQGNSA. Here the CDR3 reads CASSLEWTNYGYTF. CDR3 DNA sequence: TGTGCCAGCAGCCTAGAGTGGACTAACTATGGCTACACCTTC. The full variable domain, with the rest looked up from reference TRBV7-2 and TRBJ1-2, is GAGVSQSPSNKVTEKGKDVELRCDPISGHTALYWYRQSLGQGLEFLIYFQGNSAPDKSGLPSDRFSAERTGGSVSTLTIQRTQQEDSAVYLCASSLEWTNYGYTFGSGTRLTVV.

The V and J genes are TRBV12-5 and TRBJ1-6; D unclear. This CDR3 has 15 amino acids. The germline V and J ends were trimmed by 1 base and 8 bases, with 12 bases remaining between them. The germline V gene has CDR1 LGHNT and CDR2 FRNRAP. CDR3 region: CASGLGWGEDSPLHF. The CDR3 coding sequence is TGTGCTAGTGGTTTGGGCTGGGGAGAGGATTCACCCCTCCACTTT.

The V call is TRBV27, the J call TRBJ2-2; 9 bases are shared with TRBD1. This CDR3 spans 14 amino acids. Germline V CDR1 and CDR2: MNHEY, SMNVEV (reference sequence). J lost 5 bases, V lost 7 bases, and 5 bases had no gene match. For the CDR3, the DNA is TGTGCCAGCACCAGACAGGGGGGGACCGGGGAGCTGTTTTTT. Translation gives CASTRQGGTGELFF.

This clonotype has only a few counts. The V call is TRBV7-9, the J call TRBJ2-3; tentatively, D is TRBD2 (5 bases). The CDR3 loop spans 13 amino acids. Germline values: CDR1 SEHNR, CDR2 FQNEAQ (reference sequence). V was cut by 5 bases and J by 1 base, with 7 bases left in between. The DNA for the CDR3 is TGTGCCAGCAGCCAGAGGGGCACAGATACGCAGTATTTT. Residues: CASSQRGTDTQYF.

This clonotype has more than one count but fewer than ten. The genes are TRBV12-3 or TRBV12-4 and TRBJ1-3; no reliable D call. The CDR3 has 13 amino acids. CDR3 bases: TGTGCTATTCAGCGGGATGGTGGAAACACCATATATTTT. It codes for CAIQRDGGNTIYF.

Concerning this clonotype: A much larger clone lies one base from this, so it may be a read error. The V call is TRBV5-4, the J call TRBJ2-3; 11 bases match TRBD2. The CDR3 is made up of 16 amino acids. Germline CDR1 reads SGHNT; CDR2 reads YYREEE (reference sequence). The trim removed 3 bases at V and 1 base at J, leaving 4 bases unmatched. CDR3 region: CASSSDSGRGTDTQYF. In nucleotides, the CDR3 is TGTGCCAGCAGCTCCGATAGCGGGAGGGGCACAGATACGCAGTATTTT.

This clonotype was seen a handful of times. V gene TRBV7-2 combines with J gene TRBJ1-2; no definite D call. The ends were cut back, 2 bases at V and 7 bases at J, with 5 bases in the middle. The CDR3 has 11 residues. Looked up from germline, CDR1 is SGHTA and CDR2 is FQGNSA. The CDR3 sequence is CASSLLGGYTF. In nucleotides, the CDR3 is TGTGCCAGCAGCTTATTGGGTGGCTACACCTTC.

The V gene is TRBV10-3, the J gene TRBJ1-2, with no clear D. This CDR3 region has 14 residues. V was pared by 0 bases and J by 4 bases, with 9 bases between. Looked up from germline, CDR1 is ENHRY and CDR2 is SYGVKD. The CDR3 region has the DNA TGTGCCATCAGTGAGTCGATTCCTGGCTATGGCTACACCTTC. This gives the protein CAISESIPGYGYTF.

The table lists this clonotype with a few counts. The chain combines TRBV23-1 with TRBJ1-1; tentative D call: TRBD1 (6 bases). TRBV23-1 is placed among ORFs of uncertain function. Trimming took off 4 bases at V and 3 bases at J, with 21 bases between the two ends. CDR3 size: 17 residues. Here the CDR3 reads CASSPPLPQGLDTEAFF. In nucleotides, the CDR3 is TGCGCCAGCAGTCCCCCACTCCCACAGGGCTTGGACACTGAAGCTTTCTTT.